This TCR beta chain is drawn from a study of T cells in Graves' hyperthyroidism and ophthalmopathy. Findings and limits, study-wide: Most expanded thyroid clonotypes above 0.001 recurred in blood. The model identified upcoming ophthalmopathy a median 6.5 months ahead of onset.

The CDR3 extends over 15 amino acids. The germline V gene encodes CDR1 MNHEY and CDR2 SVGEGT. V lost 6 bases, J lost 1 base, and 16 bases lay in between. Together with thyroid ultrasound, orbital computed tomography, serum thyroxine and TRAb, clinical symptoms were used for diagnoses. The source material, RNA transcripts, was used to amplify TCR beta CDR3 regions. HTBI primers drove first-round RT-PCR of the TCR CDR3. TCRdb re-called the multiplex PCR reads with MiXCR, one entry per CDR3 protein. The sample carries 700,000 to 950,000 distinct CDR3 sequences, 35% recorded once. This clonotype has at least ten counts. Its specificity is unknown.

V and J are TRBV6-2 or TRBV6-3 and TRBJ2-7, with a possible D match to TRBD1 (6 bases). The TCR was taken from a woman aged 40 to 50 with Graves' hyperthyroidism. Sequenced: blood. The DNA for the CDR3 is TGTGCCAGCAGCCCAGACAGGACGTGGTCCTACGAGCAGTACTTC. It specifies CASSPDRTWSYEQYF.